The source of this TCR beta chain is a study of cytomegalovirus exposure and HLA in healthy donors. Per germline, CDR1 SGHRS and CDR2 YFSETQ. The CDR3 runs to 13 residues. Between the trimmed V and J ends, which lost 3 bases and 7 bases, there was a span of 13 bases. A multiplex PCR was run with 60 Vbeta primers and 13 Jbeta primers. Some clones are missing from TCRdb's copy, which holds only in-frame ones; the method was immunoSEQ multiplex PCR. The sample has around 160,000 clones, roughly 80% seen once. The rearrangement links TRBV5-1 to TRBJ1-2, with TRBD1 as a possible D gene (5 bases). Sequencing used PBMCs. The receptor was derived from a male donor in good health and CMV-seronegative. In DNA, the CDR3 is TGCGCCAGCAGCTCATCAGGGTCCGGTGGCTACACCTTC. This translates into CASSSSGSGGYTF.